This T cell receptor (beta chain) was profiled in a study of cytomegalovirus exposure and HLA in healthy donors. Everyone who donated was a healthy bone marrow donor. In germline, CDR1 is SNHLY, CDR2 FYNNEI. The CDR3 has 14 amino acids. Unmatched junction bases numbered 3, after V lost 6 bases and J lost 7 bases. Use of 60 Vbeta and 13 Jbeta primers characterized the PCR. Sequencing used immunoSEQ multiplex PCR; TCRdb keeps in-frame clones, though not all of them. The data contain about 160,000 clones, 60% to 80% of them singletons. Details on this clone: Its antigen is not known.

The study, taken as a whole, reports: Later examination showed HLA-associated TCR beta chains had greater clonal expansion than equally common others. Excluded: some indistinguishable V segments such as TRBV6-2 and TRBV6-3. For cytomegalovirus status, the classifier reportedly gave diagnoses with high specificity and sensitivity.

The specimen sequenced was PBMCs. The chain recombines TRBV2 with TRBJ2-3; 14 bases map to TRBD2. The receptor was isolated from a woman aged 25 to 45 in good health and CMV-seronegative. The CDR3 DNA reads as TGTGCCAGCAGAGGGACTAGCGGGGGTCATACGCAGTATTTT. Translation gives CASRGTSGGHTQYF.